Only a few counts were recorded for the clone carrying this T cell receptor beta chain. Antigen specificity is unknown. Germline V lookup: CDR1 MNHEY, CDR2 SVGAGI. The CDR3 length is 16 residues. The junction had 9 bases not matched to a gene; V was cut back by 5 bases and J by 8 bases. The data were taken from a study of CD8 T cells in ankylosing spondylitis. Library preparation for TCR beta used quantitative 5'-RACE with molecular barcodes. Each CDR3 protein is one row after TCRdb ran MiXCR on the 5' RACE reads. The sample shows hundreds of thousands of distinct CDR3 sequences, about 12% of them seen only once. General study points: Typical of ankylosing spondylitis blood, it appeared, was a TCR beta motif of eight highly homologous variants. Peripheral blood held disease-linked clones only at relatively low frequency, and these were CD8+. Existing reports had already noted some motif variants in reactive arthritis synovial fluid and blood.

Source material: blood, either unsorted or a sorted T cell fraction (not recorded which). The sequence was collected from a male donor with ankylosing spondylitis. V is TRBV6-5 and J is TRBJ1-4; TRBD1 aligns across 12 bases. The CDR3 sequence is CASSNFGTGGYEKLFF. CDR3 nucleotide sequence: TGTGCCAGCAGTAACTTCGGGACAGGGGGCTACGAAAAACTGTTTTTT.